Listed below are T cell receptor beta chains from one sample, sequenced in a study of cytomegalovirus exposure and HLA in healthy donors. This table comes from immunoSEQ multiplex PCR, and its TCRdb copy is limited to in-frame clones, with some not included. The repertoire holds about 130,000 clones, with 70% to 90% as singletons. Sequencing input: PBMCs. The receptor set was obtained from a woman aged 30 to 39 in good health and CMV-seropositive. Both conserved end residues are part of each CDR3. D genes are given only for firm matches. Clone sizes are given selectively: once, few, many, or a class where the clone is expanded.

.,once,TRBV6-4,TRBJ1-1,13,CASSLTGNTEAFF,TGTGCCAGCAGCCTGACGGGGAACACTGAAGCTTTCTTT
.,.,TRBV28,TRBJ1-5,14,CASRTVYSNQPQHF,TGTGCCAGCCGGACAGTCTATAGCAATCAGCCCCAGCATTTT
.,.,TRBV5-6,TRBJ2-7,13,CASSLAATAEQYF,TGTGCCAGCAGCTTGGCCGCGACAGCCGAGCAGTACTTC
.,.,TRBV6-6,TRBJ1-1,13,CASSKPGGQGAFF,TGTGCCAGCTCGAAACCGGGGGGGCAAGGTGCTTTCTTT
.,once,TRBV5-1,TRBJ2-7,14,CASSFLTAVKEQYF,TGCGCCAGCAGCTTTTTGACGGCGGTTAAAGAGCAGTACTTC
TRBD1,.,TRBV5-1,TRBJ2-7,13,CASSHDRVNEQYF,TGCGCCAGCAGCCACGACAGGGTCAACGAGCAGTACTTC
.,many,TRBV18,TRBJ1-1,13,CASSQQANTEAFF,TGTGCCAGCTCACAACAGGCTAACACTGAAGCTTTCTTT
.,.,TRBV5-1,TRBJ2-7,14,CASSLGGGSYEQYF,TGCGCCAGCAGCTTGGGAGGGGGCTCCTACGAGCAGTACTTC
TRBD2,.,TRBV19,TRBJ2-2,16,CASSKPGLANTGELFF,TGTGCCAGTAGTAAACCGGGACTAGCGAACACCGGGGAGCTGTTTTTT
TRBD2,.,TRBV5-1,TRBJ2-1,15,CASSPGLEGPNEQFF,TGCGCCAGCAGCCCGGGACTAGAGGGACCCAATGAGCAGTTCTTC
.,.,TRBV6-6,TRBJ2-7,14,CASSYGGRSYEQYF,TGTGCCAGCAGTTACGGGGGCAGGTCCTACGAGCAGTACTTC
.,.,TRBV2,TRBJ2-5,14,CASTRGGSQETQYF,TGTGCCAGCACTCGAGGGGGTTCCCAAGAGACCCAGTACTTC
.,.,TRBV6-6,TRBJ2-5,15,CASSGARRDQETQYF,TGTGCCAGCAGTGGCGCCCGCAGGGACCAAGAGACCCAGTACTTC
TRBD1,.,TRBV11-2,TRBJ1-1,15,CASSLSAGGFTEAFF,TGTGCCAGCAGCTTATCGGCAGGGGGGTTCACTGAAGCTTTCTTT
TRBD1,.,TRBV10-3,TRBJ1-5,16,CAISERGGTGGQPQHF,TGTGCCATCAGTGAGAGAGGGGGGACAGGGGGTCAGCCCCAGCATTTT
TRBD1,.,TRBV4-1,TRBJ2-1,16,CASSQDRDRVGAGEFF,TGCGCCAGCAGCCAAGACCGGGACAGGGTCGGCGCGGGGGAGTTCTTC
.,few,TRBV5-4,TRBJ2-7,14,CASSPTGPSYEQYF,TGTGCCAGCAGCCCGACTGGCCCATCCTACGAGCAGTACTTC
TRBD1,.,TRBV2,TRBJ2-7,15,CASSTLGQGAYEQYF,TGTGCCAGCAGTACGCTTGGACAGGGGGCTTACGAGCAGTACTTC
TRBD1,.,TRBV7-2,TRBJ1-4,16,CASSGHRGPPNEKLFF,TGTGCCAGCAGCGGGCACAGGGGGCCCCCGAATGAAAAACTGTTTTTT
.,few,TRBV5-6,TRBJ2-7,14,CASSLPTNRDEQYF,TGTGCCAGCAGCTTGCCTACCAACAGGGACGAGCAGTACTTC
TRBD2,.,TRBV11-2,TRBJ2-7,14,CASSRSGTFYEQYF,TGTGCCAGCAGCCGAAGCGGGACCTTCTACGAGCAGTACTTC
TRBD1,.,TRBV19,TRBJ2-7,17,CASSKKLMTGGTYEQYF,TGTGCCAGTAGCAAGAAACTGATGACAGGGGGCACCTACGAGCAGTACTTC
.,once,TRBV19,TRBJ1-5,14,CASSILASYQPQHF,TGTGCCAGTAGTATCTTAGCGAGTTATCAGCCCCAGCATTTT
.,.,TRBV18,TRBJ2-2,16,CASSPSRGPDTGELFF,TGTGCCAGCTCACCATCCCGAGGGCCGGACACCGGGGAGCTGTTTTTT
.,few,TRBV18,TRBJ1-2,14,CASSPLDSDYGYTF,TGTGCCAGCTCACCTTTAGACTCCGACTATGGCTACACCTTC
.,.,TRBV5-8,TRBJ2-5,15,CASSSGRTVKETQYF,TGTGCCAGCAGCTCGGGGAGGACCGTAAAAGAGACCCAGTACTTC
.,.,TRBV11-1,TRBJ2-3,14,CASSLAGVGDTQYF,TGTGCCAGCAGCTTAGCAGGGGTGGGGGATACGCAGTATTTT
.,.,TRBV11-3,TRBJ1-4,16,CASSLDLGPSSEKLFF,TGTGCCAGCAGCTTAGATCTGGGCCCCTCAAGTGAAAAACTGTTTTTT
TRBD2,.,TRBV6-1,TRBJ2-7,15,CASSGGTSGTYEQYF,TGTGCCAGCAGTGGGGGGACTAGCGGTACCTACGAGCAGTACTTC
.,.,TRBV7-3,TRBJ2-1,15,CASSLQSSSYNEQFF,TGTGCCAGCAGCCTCCAATCCAGCTCCTACAATGAGCAGTTCTTC
TRBD2,.,TRBV6-1,TRBJ2-7,15,CASREGLAKLDEQYF,TGTGCCAGCAGAGAGGGACTAGCTAAATTAGACGAGCAGTACTTC
TRBD2,.,TRBV5-8,TRBJ2-7,15,CASSPLALSSYEQYF,TGTGCCAGCAGCCCACTAGCGTTGAGCTCCTACGAGCAGTACTTC
.,.,TRBV7-9,TRBJ1-1,13,CASSFVGRGEAFF,TGTGCCAGCAGCTTCGTGGGGCGGGGTGAAGCTTTCTTT
TRBD1,.,TRBV28,TRBJ1-2,14,CASTRYGTGGGYTF,TGTGCCAGCACCCGATATGGGACAGGGGGTGGCTACACCTTC
.,.,TRBV6-1,TRBJ2-5,14,CASSEVGGEGTQYF,TGTGCCAGCAGTGAAGTCGGGGGTGAGGGGACCCAGTACTTC
TRBD2,.,TRBV7-8,TRBJ2-7,15,CASSFLPSGTYEQYF,TGTGCCAGCAGCTTTCTCCCTAGCGGAACTTACGAGCAGTACTTC
TRBD1,.,TRBV6-1,TRBJ1-2,14,CASSEAPGQGGYTF,TGTGCCAGCAGTGAAGCGCCAGGACAGGGTGGCTACACCTTC
.,.,TRBV2,TRBJ2-1,11,CASRGAGEQFF,TGTGCCAGCAGGGGTGCCGGGGAGCAGTTCTTC
TRBD1,.,TRBV5-1,TRBJ2-3,15,CASSSDRGLVDTQYF,TGCGCCAGCAGCTCGGACAGGGGGCTAGTAGATACGCAGTATTTT
TRBD1,.,TRBV6-5,TRBJ2-7,15,CASSSTGYGSYEQYF,TGTGCCAGCAGCTCGACAGGGTACGGCTCCTACGAGCAGTACTTC
.,once,TRBV19,TRBJ1-5,16,CASSIVEDSLNQPQHF,TGTGCCAGTAGTATAGTGGAGGACAGTCTCAATCAGCCCCAGCATTTT
.,.,TRBV11-2,TRBJ1-3,15,CASSSSDSSGNTIYF,TGTGCCAGCAGTTCTAGCGACAGCTCTGGAAACACCATATATTTT
TRBD1,.,TRBV5-6,TRBJ2-7,17,CASSIPGQVGLNYEQYF,TGTGCCAGCAGCATTCCGGGACAGGTCGGGCTTAACTACGAGCAGTACTTC
TRBD2,once,TRBV14,TRBJ2-7,15,CASSHLAGAGNEQYF,TGTGCCAGCAGCCACCTAGCGGGGGCGGGCAACGAGCAGTACTTC
TRBD1,.,TRBV2,TRBJ1-5,15,CASTRDRGENQPQHF,TGTGCCAGCACCCGGGACAGGGGTGAGAATCAGCCCCAGCATTTT
.,.,TRBV11-3,TRBJ2-1,14,CASSLDGRHNEQFF,TGTGCCAGCAGCTTAGATGGGAGGCATAATGAGCAGTTCTTC
TRBD2,.,TRBV5-6,TRBJ2-7,15,CASSQLAGETYEQYF,TGTGCCAGCAGCCAACTAGCGGGAGAGACCTACGAGCAGTACTTC
.,.,TRBV5-1,TRBJ1-1,15,CASSLESRGIAEAFF,TGCGCCAGCAGCTTGGAATCCAGGGGTATCGCTGAAGCTTTCTTT
.,.,TRBV28,TRBJ2-6,15,CASSFRGSGANVLTF,TGTGCCAGCAGTTTTCGGGGGTCTGGGGCCAACGTCCTGACTTTC
.,.,TRBV28,TRBJ1-6,15,CASSLFSSYNSPLHF,TGTGCCAGCAGTTTATTCAGCTCCTATAATTCACCCCTCCACTTT
TRBD1,.,TRBV28,TRBJ2-5,15,CASSSLTGGRETQYF,TGTGCCAGCAGTTCACTCACAGGGGGCAGGGAGACCCAGTACTTC
.,.,TRBV4-1,TRBJ1-1,14,CASSVRGAGTEAFF,TGCGCCAGCAGCGTGCGGGGTGCGGGGACTGAAGCTTTCTTT
.,.,TRBV11-2,TRBJ1-5,14,CASSLWATGGPQHF,TGTGCCAGCAGCTTATGGGCCACCGGGGGGCCCCAGCATTTT